The T cell receptor beta chain under discussion was sequenced for a study of Graves' ophthalmopathy and Graves' hyperthyroidism. Whole-study results and caveats: Most thyroid clonotypes with frequency above 0.001 were detected in blood too.

In its sample, this clonotype was seen many times. What it binds is not known. The CDR3 ends on some other residue instead of the conserved phenylalanine or tryptophan, so this is likely a read error. Using RNA transcripts, the TCR beta CDR3 regions were amplified. An initial RT-PCR round employing HTBI primers preceded a second-round multiplex PCR. TCRdb itself ran the multiplex PCR reads through MiXCR, one entry per CDR3 protein. This table holds around 400,000 distinct CDR3 sequences, roughly 20% found once. Germline CDR1 DFQATT, CDR2 SNEGSKA (reference sequence). V lost 1 base and J lost 6, with 13 bases in between. The CDR3 runs 13 residues.

The chain combines TRBV20-1 with TRBJ2-7, with D tentatively TRBD2 (5 bases). The clonotype comes from a woman younger than 35 with stable Graves' hyperthyroidism. Sequenced material: peripheral blood. As DNA, the CDR3 is TGCAGTGCTAGAGGGGCGGGTAGGGCCGAGCAGTACTCC. Its translation is CSARGAGRAEQYS.